This T cell receptor beta chain was recorded in a study of PD-1 blockade in mismatch repair-deficient tumors. Study-wide background: Enrolled about 2013-2017, patients had progressing, pretreated mismatch repair-deficient cancers of about a dozen types.

Sequencing was performed with immunoSEQ multiplex PCR; in TCRdb, only in-frame clones are kept and a portion is missing. The sample includes more than 90,000 clones, about 80% of them seen just once. The sequence derives from an adult with mismatch repair-deficient cancer. Sequencing was performed on peripheral blood, taken about 13 months after starting pembrolizumab.

Here the CDR3 DNA reads TGTGCCAGCAGTGGACCCAGACTAGCAGGGATCTACGAGCAGTACTTC. This encodes CASSGPRLAGIYEQYF. The chain uses TRBV6-1 and TRBJ2-7; 7 nucleotides match TRBD2. The CDR3 spans 16 residues. Germline assignment: CDR1 MNHNS and CDR2 SASEGT. With 4 bases clipped from V and 3 bases from J, the junction kept 12 bases outside the gene matches.